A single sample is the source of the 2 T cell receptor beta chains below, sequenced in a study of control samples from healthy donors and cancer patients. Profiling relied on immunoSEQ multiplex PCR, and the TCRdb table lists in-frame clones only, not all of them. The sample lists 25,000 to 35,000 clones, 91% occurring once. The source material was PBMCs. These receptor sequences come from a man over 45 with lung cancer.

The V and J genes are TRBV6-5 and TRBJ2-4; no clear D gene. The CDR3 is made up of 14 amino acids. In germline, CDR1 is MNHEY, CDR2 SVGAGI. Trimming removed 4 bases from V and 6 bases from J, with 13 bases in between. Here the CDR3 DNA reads TGTGCCAGCAGTTCCCCCATTTACGGAAACATTCAGTACTTC. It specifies CASSSPIYGNIQYF.

CDR3 in DNA: TGTGCCAGCAGTCCACAGGGGGAGGGCATTGGCTACACCTTC. This encodes CASSPQGEGIGYTF. The rearrangement links TRBV6-6 to TRBJ1-2, with TRBD1 identical over 8 bases. The CDR3 sequence is 14 residues long. J was trimmed by 7 bases and V by 5 bases; bases with no gene match: 9. Germline V gene data show CDR1 as MNHNY and CDR2 as SVGAGI (reference sequence).